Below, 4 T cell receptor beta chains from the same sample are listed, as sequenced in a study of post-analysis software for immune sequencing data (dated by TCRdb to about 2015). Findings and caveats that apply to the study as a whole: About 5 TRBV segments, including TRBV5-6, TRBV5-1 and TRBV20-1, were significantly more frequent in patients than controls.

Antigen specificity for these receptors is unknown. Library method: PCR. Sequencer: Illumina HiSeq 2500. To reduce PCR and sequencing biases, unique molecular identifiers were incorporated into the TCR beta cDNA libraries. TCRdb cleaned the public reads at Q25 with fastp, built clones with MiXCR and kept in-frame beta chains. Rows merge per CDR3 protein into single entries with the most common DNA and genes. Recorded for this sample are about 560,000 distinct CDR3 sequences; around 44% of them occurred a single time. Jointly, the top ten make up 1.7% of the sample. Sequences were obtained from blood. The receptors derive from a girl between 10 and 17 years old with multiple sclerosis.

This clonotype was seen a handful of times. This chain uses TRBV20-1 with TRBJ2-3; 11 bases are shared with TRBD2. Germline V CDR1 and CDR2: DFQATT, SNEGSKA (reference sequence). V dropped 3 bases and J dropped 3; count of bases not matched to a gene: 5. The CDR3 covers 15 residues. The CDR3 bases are TGCAGTGCTAGTAAACTAGCGGGAGTTACAGATACGCAGTATTTT. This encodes CSASKLAGVTDTQYF.

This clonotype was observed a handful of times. For the CDR3, the DNA is TGCGCCAGCAGCTTGGGGGACTACTCCTACAATGAGCAGTTCTTC. This gives the protein CASSLGDYSYNEQFF. This chain connects TRBV5-1 to TRBJ2-1; TRBD2 agrees at 7 bases. V shed 0 bases, J shed 0 bases, and the junction held 0 bases outside the gene matches. The CDR3 spans 15 residues. Germline lookup yields CDR1 SGHRS and CDR2 YFSETQ.

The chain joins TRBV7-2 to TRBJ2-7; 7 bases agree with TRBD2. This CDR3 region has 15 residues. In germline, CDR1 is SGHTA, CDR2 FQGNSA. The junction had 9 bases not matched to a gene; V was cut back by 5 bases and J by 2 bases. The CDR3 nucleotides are TGTGCCAGCAGCCGGGGGAGGGGAGCTCCCTACGAGCAGTACTTC. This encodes CASSRGRGAPYEQYF.

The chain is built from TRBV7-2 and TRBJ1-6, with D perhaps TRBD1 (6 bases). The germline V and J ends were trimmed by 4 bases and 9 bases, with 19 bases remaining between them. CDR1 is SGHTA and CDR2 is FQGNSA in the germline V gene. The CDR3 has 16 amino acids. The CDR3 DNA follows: TGTGCCAGCAGCTCGATGTTACAGGGTTTGGGTTCACCCCTCCACTTT. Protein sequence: CASSSMLQGLGSPLHF.